This passage covers 15 T cell receptor beta chains from one sample sequenced in a study of beta chain features in type 1 diabetes. Study-level findings and limits: People with Type 1 diabetes carried modestly yet significantly shorter TCRB CDR3s in all four CD4+ subsets.

No antigen is known for these receptors. Expressed TCRB transcripts were sequenced because the isolated RNA had all been reverse transcribed beforehand. Data came from immunoSEQ multiplex PCR; TCRdb stores just in-frame clones and leaves some out. The sample yields roughly 250,000 clones, roughly 20% seen once. Sequencing was done on a sample of naive CD4+ T cells from blood. The receptor source for this set is a woman in her thirties or forties with type 1 diabetes.

DNA of the CDR3: TGTGCCAGCAGCTTGACTAGCGGGGGAGGTACAGATACGCAGTATTTT. Translating gives CASSLTSGGGTDTQYF. V and J are TRBV7-2 and TRBJ2-3; TRBD2 matches at 12 bases. CDR3 length: 16 amino acids. J gave up 3 bases and V 3 bases, and 4 bases lay outside the gene matches. Germline V lookup: CDR1 SGHTA, CDR2 FQGNSA.

The V and J genes are TRBV18 and TRBJ2-6; tentative D call: TRBD1 (5 bases). V shed 4 bases and J shed 2 bases, with 12 bases lying between them. This CDR3 contains 16 residues. Germline-derived CDR1 and CDR2 are KGHSH and LQKENI. CDR3 residues: CASSLSTVTGANVLTF. The CDR3 DNA follows: TGTGCCAGCTCACTATCGACAGTAACTGGGGCCAACGTCCTGACTTTC.

The gene calls are TRBV28 and TRBJ2-1; TRBD2 matches 7 bases. V shed 1 base, J shed 10 bases, and the junction held 7 bases outside the gene matches. The germline gives CDR1 MDHEN, CDR2 SYDVKM. The CDR3 sequence is 14 residues long. The CDR3 region is CASSLLGPSGEQFF. In DNA, the CDR3 is TGTGCCAGCAGTTTATTAGGGCCTAGCGGAGAGCAGTTCTTC.

The chain employs TRBV19 and TRBJ2-2; TRBD1 matches at 8 bases. Germline lookup yields CDR1 LNHDA and CDR2 SQIVND (reference sequence). The CDR3 is 15 residues long. V shed 5 bases and J 3 bases; nucleotides not matched to a gene: 5. CDR3 protein: CASSPGQGDTGELFF. CDR3 nucleotides: TGTGCCAGTAGTCCCGGACAGGGAGACACCGGGGAGCTGTTTTTT.

Only a few counts were recorded for this clone. CDR3 loop: CASSLLAGLQETQYF. The CDR3 region has the DNA TGCGCCAGCAGCTTGCTAGCGGGGTTACAAGAGACCCAGTACTTC. This chain connects TRBV5-1 to TRBJ2-5; 9 bases align to TRBD2. V shed 1 base, J shed 2 bases, and the junction held 3 bases outside the gene matches. CDR1 is SGHRS, CDR2 YFSETQ, per germline. The CDR3 is 15 residues long.

This clone showed up just a few times. V usage is TRBV20-1 and J usage is TRBJ1-1; D is unresolved. The germline gives CDR1 DFQATT, CDR2 SNEGSKA (reference sequence). Trimming removed 7 bases from V and 0 bases from J, with 6 bases in between. The CDR3 extends over 11 amino acids. CDR3 amino acids: CSGPVNTEAFF. CDR3 in DNA: TGCAGTGGGCCAGTGAACACTGAAGCTTTCTTT.

The genes are TRBV11-3 and TRBJ2-5, with D perhaps TRBD1 (6 bases). CDR3 length: 14 residues. V lost 5 bases and J lost 2, with 12 bases in between. Germline V gene data show CDR1 as SGHNT and CDR2 as YENEEA. Here the CDR3 DNA reads TGTGCCAGCAGCGCTACCACAGGGCAAGAGACCCAGTACTTC. Protein: CASSATTGQETQYF.

The CDR3 protein is CASSLDGEGYDYGYTF. The CDR3 DNA reads TGCGCCAGCAGCTTGGACGGGGAAGGATATGACTATGGCTACACCTTC. This chain connects TRBV5-1 to TRBJ1-2; D unclear. CDR1 SGHRS and CDR2 YFSETQ come from the germline V gene. With 0 bases removed from V and 3 bases from J, the gap between germline ends came to 15 bases. The CDR3 has 16 amino acids.

This clone was picked up a small number of times. The rearrangement joins TRBV4-1 to TRBJ2-1; D call uncertain. CDR1 is MGHRA, CDR2 YSYEKL, per germline. V shed 4 bases and J shed 9 bases, with 10 bases lying between them. The CDR3 length is 12 residues. CDR3 loop: CASSRPSAEQFF. DNA of the CDR3: TGCGCCAGCAGCCGCCCCAGCGCTGAGCAGTTCTTC.

This clone was observed a few times. The chain has TRBV30 and TRBJ2-2; 8 bases are shared with TRBD1. The CDR3 extends over 13 amino acids. The ends lost 7 bases at V and 3 bases at J; junction bases unmatched: 4. The V gene's germline CDR1 is GTSNPN and CDR2 SVGIG (reference sequence). The CDR3 sequence is CASDREYTGELFF. As DNA, the CDR3 is TGTGCCTCGGACAGGGAATACACCGGGGAGCTGTTTTTT.

The chain recombines TRBV5-1 with TRBJ2-2, with 7 bases that match TRBD2. V lost 0 bases and J lost 3; bases outside the gene matches: 5. The CDR3 runs 16 residues. Germline CDR1 is SGHRS and CDR2 is YFSETQ. The CDR3 coding sequence is TGCGCCAGCAGCTTGGTTGCGGGAGCGGACACCGGGGAGCTGTTTTTT. As protein: CASSLVAGADTGELFF.

The rearrangement uses TRBV29-1 and TRBJ2-7; no clear D gene. Germline loops: CDR1 SQVTM, CDR2 ANQGSEA. Trimming removed 0 bases from V and 4 bases from J, with 16 bases in between. The CDR3 covers 15 residues. The CDR3 sequence: CSVEDPTPGLYEQYF. The CDR3 DNA sequence: TGCAGCGTTGAAGACCCGACACCCGGCCTATACGAGCAGTACTTC.

This clone was detected a few times. The J gene is TRBJ2-5, the V gene TRBV7-2; D ambiguous. The V gene lost 3 bases and the J gene lost 5 bases, with 10 bases spanning the gap. Germline V CDR1 and CDR2: SGHTA, FQGNSA. This CDR3 comprises 13 residues. The CDR3 nucleotides are TGTGCCAGCAGCTTTCTCGGGTTGGAGACCCAGTACTTC. Protein: CASSFLGLETQYF.

This clone has only a few counts. V and J are TRBV9 and TRBJ2-6; D perhaps matches TRBD1 (6 bases). Trimming stripped 1 base from V and 2 bases from J, with 7 bases between. Germline CDR1 reads SGDLS; CDR2 reads YYNGEE. CDR3 length equals 15 residues. This CDR3 is CASSVRGTGANVLTF. In nucleotides, the CDR3 is TGTGCCAGCAGCGTAAGGGGGACTGGGGCCAACGTCCTGACTTTC.

This clone showed up just a few times. V is TRBV7-2 and J is TRBJ1-2; D is unresolved. This CDR3 has 12 amino acids. V lost 1 base, J lost 8 bases, and 8 bases lay in between. Germline V gene lookup returns CDR1 SGHTA and CDR2 FQGNSA. As DNA, the CDR3 is TGTGCCAGCAGCTTAGATCGGGAGGGCTACACCTTC. It is translated as CASSLDREGYTF.